Here is one T cell receptor (beta chain) with its context. This sample was included in a study of blood T cells in healthy people across ages. A second roughly 7 to 12 cycle PCR used barcoded and J-beta primers. From the 5' RACE reads, TCRdb called clonotypes with MiXCR, one entry per CDR3 protein. Counted here are around 700,000 distinct CDR3 sequences, around a quarter occurring once; the ten biggest clones make up more than 8.5%. The sample was also reused in another study, on T cells of mothers and their children.

Input material: blood. This receptor was identified in a boy younger than 18 in good health.

The CDR3 nucleotides read TGTGCCAGCAGCTTAGTCGAAGGGAACACTGAAGCTTTCTTT. Translated: CASSLVEGNTEAFF. This chain links TRBV7-9 with TRBJ1-1, with no clear D. Trimming left V 1 base short and J 1 base short, with 7 bases between. The CDR3 sequence is 14 residues long. Germline V gene sequence: CDR1 SEHNR, CDR2 FQNEAQ (reference sequence).